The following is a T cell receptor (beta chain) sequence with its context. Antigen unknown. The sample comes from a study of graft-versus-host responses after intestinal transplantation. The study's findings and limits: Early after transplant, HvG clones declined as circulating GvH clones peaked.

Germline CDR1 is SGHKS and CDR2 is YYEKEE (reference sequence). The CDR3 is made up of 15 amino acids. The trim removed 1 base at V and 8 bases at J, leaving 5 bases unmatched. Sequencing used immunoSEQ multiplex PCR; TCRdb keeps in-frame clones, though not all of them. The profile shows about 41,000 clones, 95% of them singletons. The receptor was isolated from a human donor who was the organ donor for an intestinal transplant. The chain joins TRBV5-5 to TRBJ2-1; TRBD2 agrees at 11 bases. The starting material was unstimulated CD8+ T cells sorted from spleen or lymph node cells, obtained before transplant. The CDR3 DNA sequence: TGTGCCAGCAGCTTGATTAGCGGGGGGGCCTATGAGCAGTTCTTC. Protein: CASSLISGGAYEQFF.